The 6 T cell receptor beta chains below all came from one sample that was sequenced in a study of blood T cell repertoires in COVID-19. Profiled with immunoSEQ multiplex PCR; TCRdb holds only in-frame clones, not every one. The sample contains roughly 230,000 clones, 90% of which appear only once. Material for sequencing was peripheral blood. All receptors derive from a woman aged 60-75 years with COVID-19, enrolled during active disease.

V is TRBV2 and J is TRBJ1-2, with D possibly being TRBD1 (6 bases). The CDR3 spans 15 residues. Germline loops: CDR1 SNHLY, CDR2 FYNNEI. Trimming shortened V by 7 bases and J by 4 bases, and 19 bases separated the two germline ends. CDR3 sequence: CASTPVGSGVYGYTF. The CDR3 DNA follows: TGTGCCAGCACTCCCGTCGGATCAGGGGTCTATGGCTACACCTTC. Variable domain in full (rest from reference TRBV2 and TRBJ1-2): EPEVTQTPSHQVTQMGQEVILRCVPISNHLYFYWYRQILGQKVEFLVSFYNNEISEKSEIFDDQFSVERPDGSNFTLKIRSTKLEDSAMYFCASTPVGSGVYGYTFGSGTRLTVV.

This clone has just one count. The V call is TRBV30, the J call TRBJ2-5, with 9 bases aligning to TRBD2. There are 15 residues in the CDR3. Germline CDR1 GTSNPN, CDR2 SVGIG (reference sequence). Trimming cost V 5 bases and J 7 bases; bases outside gene matches: 14. CDR3 nucleotides: TGTGCCTGGGGCTTGGGCGGCGGGGGGGCGTCGACCCAGTACTTC. This codes for CAWGLGGGGASTQYF. Complete variable domain (other parts from reference TRBV30 and TRBJ2-5): SQTIHQWPATLVQPVGSPLSLECTVEGTSNPNLYWYRQAAGRGLQLLFYSVGIGQISSEVPQNLSASRPQDRQFILSSKKLLLSDSGFYLCAWGLGGGGASTQYFGPGTRLLVL.

The V gene is TRBV6-5, the J gene TRBJ1-2, with TRBD1 matching 7 bases. CDR3 length: 15 residues. Trimming removed 5 bases from V and 2 bases from J; junction bases left unmatched: 8. Germline loops: CDR1 MNHEY, CDR2 SVGAGI. The CDR3 spells CASSNYRGRNYGYTF. In DNA form, the CDR3 reads TGTGCCAGCAGTAACTACAGGGGACGAAACTATGGCTACACCTTC.

The chain joins TRBV4-2 to TRBJ1-4; TRBD1 matches 8 bases. Trimming at V came to 3 bases and at J to 0 bases, leaving 0 bases not matched to a gene. CDR1 is LGHNA and CDR2 is YNFKEQ in the germline V gene. The CDR3 loop spans 15 amino acids. The CDR3 region is CASSQDRATNEKLFF. The CDR3 DNA reads as TGTGCCAGCAGCCAGGACAGGGCAACTAATGAAAAACTGTTTTTT.

The chain employs TRBV7-9 and TRBJ1-2; D is perhaps TRBD1 (5 bases). CDR3 length: 14 residues. V lost 1 base and J 2 bases, leaving 8 bases between the germline ends. CDR1 and CDR2 (germline): SEHNR, FQNEAQ (reference sequence). The CDR3 nucleotides read TGTGCCAGCAGCTTAGGGGGGGAAAACTATGGCTACACCTTC. Encoded protein: CASSLGGENYGYTF.

A note on this clone: Other DNA sequences in the same sample also yield this CDR3. V usage is TRBV5-1 and J usage is TRBJ1-2, with TRBD1 matching 8 bases. CDR3 length equals 14 residues. V lost 1 base to trimming and J lost 2 bases; unmatched junction nucleotides: 1. Germline V gene sequence: CDR1 SGHRS, CDR2 YFSETQ. DNA of the CDR3: TGCGCCAGCAGCTTGCAGGGGGCAAACTATGGCTACACCTTC. Its translation: CASSLQGANYGYTF.